These T cell receptor beta chains were read from a single sample in a study of T cells in localized non-small cell lung cancer. TCRdb's copy holds only in-frame clones and misses some; the assay was immunoSEQ multiplex PCR. The sample consists of tens of thousands of clones, around 87% of them appearing once. Source: peripheral blood mononuclear cells, taken before any cancer treatment. Receptor source: a man aged 35 to 70 with stage III lung adenocarcinoma. The CDR3 runs from the conserved cysteine through the conserved F or W. Each record gives: D gene, clone size, J gene, V gene, CDR3 DNA, CDR3 protein. The D gene is left open where the match is weak. Clone size is not always given. Where it is, it says once, few, many or a class for expanded clones.

. once TRBJ2-7 TRBV5-6 TGTGCCAGCAGCCGCGGGACAGCTTTGTCCTACGAGCAGTACTTC CASSRGTALSYEQYF
TRBD2 . TRBJ2-1 TRBV7-2 TGTGCCAGCAGCTTTTCCGGACTAGCTAACAATGAGCAGTTCTTC CASSFSGLANNEQFF
. . TRBJ1-5 TRBV15 TGTGCCACCAACCAGGACCTAAATCAGCCCCAGCATTTT CATNQDLNQPQHF
TRBD1 . TRBJ1-1 TRBV18 TGTGCCAGCTCACTTGGGACAGGGATGGTTGAGGGCGCTGAAGCTTTCTTT CASSLGTGMVEGAEAFF
. . TRBJ2-7 TRBV12-5 TGTGCTGCTGGAATTGATAGCTCGCAGTACTTC CAAGIDSSQYF
TRBD2 once TRBJ2-1 TRBV7-3 TGTGCCAGCAGCGAAGCGGGGGGGCAGTTCTTC CASSEAGGQFF
. once TRBJ1-3 TRBV6-5 TGTGCCAGCAGTTACTTAAGGTCTGGAAACACCATATATTTT CASSYLRSGNTIYF
. . TRBJ2-7 TRBV7-8 TGTGCCAGCAGCTTTATCGACGGAGGGGCCTACGAGCAGTACTTC CASSFIDGGAYEQYF
. . TRBJ2-7 TRBV28 TGTGCCAGCAGTCCCGGTAACAGACCCTACGAGCAGTACTTC CASSPGNRPYEQYF
. . TRBJ1-4 TRBV7-9 TGTGCCAGCAGCTTGACAGCAACTAATGAAAAACTGTTTTTT CASSLTATNEKLFF
. once TRBJ1-2 TRBV18 TGTGCCAGCTCACCAGCAGGGAACTATGGCTACACCTTC CASSPAGNYGYTF
. . TRBJ1-1 TRBV9 TGTGCCAGCAGCGAGCCCCTCGGGGCGAAGAACACTGAAGCTTTCTTT CASSEPLGAKNTEAFF
. . TRBJ1-5 TRBV15 TGTGCCACCAGGAACAGGTACAATCAGCCCCAGCATTTT CATRNRYNQPQHF
TRBD2 . TRBJ2-1 TRBV7-2 TGTGCCAGCAGCCTGGGACTAGAGCATGAGCAGTTCTTC CASSLGLEHEQFF
TRBD1 . TRBJ1-6 TRBV2 TGTGCCAGCAGTGTCGACAGGGGTAATTCACCCCTCCACTTT CASSVDRGNSPLHF